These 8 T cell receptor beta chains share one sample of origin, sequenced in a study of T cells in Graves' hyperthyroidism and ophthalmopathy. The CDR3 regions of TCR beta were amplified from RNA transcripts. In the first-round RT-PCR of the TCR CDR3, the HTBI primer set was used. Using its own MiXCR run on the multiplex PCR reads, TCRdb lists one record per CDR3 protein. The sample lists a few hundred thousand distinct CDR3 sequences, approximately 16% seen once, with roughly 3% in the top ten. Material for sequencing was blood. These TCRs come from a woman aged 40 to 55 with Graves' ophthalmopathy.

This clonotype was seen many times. Written as DNA, the CDR3 is TGCAGTGCTGGGGCGGGGAACACTGAAGCTTTCTTT. Translating it yields CSAGAGNTEAFF. The chain uses TRBV20-1 and TRBJ1-1, with a weak D call TRBD1 (5 bases). Trimming pared 5 bases from V and 1 base from J, leaving 8 bases between. Germline V lookup: CDR1 DFQATT, CDR2 SNEGSKA (reference sequence). This CDR3 spans 12 amino acids.

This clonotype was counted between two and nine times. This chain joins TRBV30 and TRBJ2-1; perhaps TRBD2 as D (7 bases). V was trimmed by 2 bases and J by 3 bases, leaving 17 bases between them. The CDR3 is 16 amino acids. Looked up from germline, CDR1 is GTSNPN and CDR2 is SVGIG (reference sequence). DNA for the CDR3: TGTGCCTGGAGTTTTACCGGGGGGCGCAACTACAATGAGCAGTTCTTC. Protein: CAWSFTGGRNYNEQFF.

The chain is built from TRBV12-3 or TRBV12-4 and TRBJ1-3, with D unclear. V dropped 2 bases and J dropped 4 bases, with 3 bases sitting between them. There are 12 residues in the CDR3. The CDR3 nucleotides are TGTGCCAGCAGTTTACACGGAAACACCATATATTTT. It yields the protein CASSLHGNTIYF.

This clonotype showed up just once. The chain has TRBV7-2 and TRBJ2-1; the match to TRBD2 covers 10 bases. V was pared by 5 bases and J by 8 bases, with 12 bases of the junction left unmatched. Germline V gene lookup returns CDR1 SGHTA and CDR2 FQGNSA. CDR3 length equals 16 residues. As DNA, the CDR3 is TGTGCCAGCAGCCAGAATCCGGGACTAGCGTCCGATGAGCAGTTCTTC. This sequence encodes CASSQNPGLASDEQFF.

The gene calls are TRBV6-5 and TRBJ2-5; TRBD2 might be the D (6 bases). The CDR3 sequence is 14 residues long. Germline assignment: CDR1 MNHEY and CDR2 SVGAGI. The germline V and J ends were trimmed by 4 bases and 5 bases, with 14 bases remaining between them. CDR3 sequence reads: CASSFGTLGETQYF. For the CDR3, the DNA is TGTGCCAGCAGTTTTGGGACTCTTGGGGAGACCCAGTACTTC.

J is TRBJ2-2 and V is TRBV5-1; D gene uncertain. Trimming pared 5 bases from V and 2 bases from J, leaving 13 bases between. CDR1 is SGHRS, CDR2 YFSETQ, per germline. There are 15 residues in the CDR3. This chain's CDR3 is CASSSGVLNTGELFF. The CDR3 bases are TGCGCCAGCAGTTCTGGTGTCCTCAACACCGGGGAGCTGTTTTTT.

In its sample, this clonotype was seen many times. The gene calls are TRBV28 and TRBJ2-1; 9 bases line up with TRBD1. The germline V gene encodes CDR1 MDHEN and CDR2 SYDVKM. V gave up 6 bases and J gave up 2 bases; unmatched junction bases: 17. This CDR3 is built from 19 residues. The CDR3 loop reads CASSGTGIALSIAYNEQFF. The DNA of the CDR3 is TGTGCCAGCAGCGGGACAGGGATAGCCCTGAGTATTGCCTACAATGAGCAGTTCTTC.

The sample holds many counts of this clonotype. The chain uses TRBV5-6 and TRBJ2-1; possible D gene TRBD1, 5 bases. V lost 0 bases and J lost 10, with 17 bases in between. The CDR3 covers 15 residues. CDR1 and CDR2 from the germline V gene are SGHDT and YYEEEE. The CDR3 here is CASSLDQGFRSEQFF. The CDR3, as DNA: TGTGCCAGCAGCTTGGACCAGGGCTTTAGGTCCGAGCAGTTCTTC. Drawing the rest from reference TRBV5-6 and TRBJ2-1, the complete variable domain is DAGVTQSPTHLIKTRGQQVTLRCSPKSGHDTVSWYQQALGQGPQFIFQYYEEEERQRGNFPDRFSGHQFPNYSSELNVNALLLGDSALYLCASSLDQGFRSEQFFGPGTRLTVL.